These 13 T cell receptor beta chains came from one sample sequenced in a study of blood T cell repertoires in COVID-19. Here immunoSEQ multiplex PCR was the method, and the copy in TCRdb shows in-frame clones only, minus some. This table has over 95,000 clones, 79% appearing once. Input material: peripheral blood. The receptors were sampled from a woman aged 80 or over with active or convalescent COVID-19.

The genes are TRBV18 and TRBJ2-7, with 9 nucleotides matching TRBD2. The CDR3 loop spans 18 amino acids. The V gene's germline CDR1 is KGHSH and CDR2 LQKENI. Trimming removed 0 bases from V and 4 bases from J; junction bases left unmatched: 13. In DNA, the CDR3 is TGTGCCAGCTCACCACCTAATCCCCCGGTAGCGGGAGCGTACGAGCAGTACTTC. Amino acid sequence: CASSPPNPPVAGAYEQYF.

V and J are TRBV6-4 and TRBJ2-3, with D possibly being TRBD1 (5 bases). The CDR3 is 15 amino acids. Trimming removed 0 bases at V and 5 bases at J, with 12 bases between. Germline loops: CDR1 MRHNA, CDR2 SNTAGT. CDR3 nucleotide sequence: TGTGCCAGCAGTGACTCCAGGGCCCCCGGAGATACGCAGTATTTT. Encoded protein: CASSDSRAPGDTQYF.

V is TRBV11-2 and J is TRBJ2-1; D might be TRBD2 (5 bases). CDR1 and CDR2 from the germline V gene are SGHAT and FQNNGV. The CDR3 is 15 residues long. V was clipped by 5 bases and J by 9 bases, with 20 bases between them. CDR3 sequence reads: CASSPTSGSQGEQFF. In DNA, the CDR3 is TGTGCCAGCAGCCCCACTAGTGGCTCGCAAGGTGAGCAGTTCTTC.

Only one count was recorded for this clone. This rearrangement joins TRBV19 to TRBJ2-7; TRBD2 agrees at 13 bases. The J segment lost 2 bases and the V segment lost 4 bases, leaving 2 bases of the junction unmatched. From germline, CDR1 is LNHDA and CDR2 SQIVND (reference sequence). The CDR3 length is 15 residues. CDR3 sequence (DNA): TGTGCCAGTAGTAAACTAGCGGGAGGGCCCTACGAGCAGTACTTC. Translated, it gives CASSKLAGGPYEQYF. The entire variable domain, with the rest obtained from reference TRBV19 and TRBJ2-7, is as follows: DGGITQSPKYLFRKEGQNVTLSCEQNLNHDAMYWYRQDPGQGLRLIYYSQIVNDFQKGDIAEGYSVSREKKESFPLTVTSAQKNPTAFYLCASSKLAGGPYEQYFGPGTRLTVT.

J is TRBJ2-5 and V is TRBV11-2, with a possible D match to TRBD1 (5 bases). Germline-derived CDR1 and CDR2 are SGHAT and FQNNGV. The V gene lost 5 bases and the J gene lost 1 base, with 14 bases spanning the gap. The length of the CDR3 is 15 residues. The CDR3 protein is CASSRRALTQETQYF. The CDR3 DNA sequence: TGTGCCAGCAGCCGCAGGGCGCTCACCCAAGAGACCCAGTACTTC.

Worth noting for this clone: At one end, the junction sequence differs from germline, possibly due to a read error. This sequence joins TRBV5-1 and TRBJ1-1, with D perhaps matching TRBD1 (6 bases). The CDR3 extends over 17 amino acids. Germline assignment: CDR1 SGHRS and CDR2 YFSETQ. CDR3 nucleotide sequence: TGTGCCAGCAGCTTTAAATTTGCAGGGGCTATGAACACTGAAGCTTTCTTT. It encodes CASSFKFAGAMNTEAFF.

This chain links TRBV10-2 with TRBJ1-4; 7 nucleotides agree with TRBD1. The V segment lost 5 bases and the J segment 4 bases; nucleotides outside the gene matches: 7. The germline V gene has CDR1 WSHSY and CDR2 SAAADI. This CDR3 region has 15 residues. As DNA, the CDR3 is TGCGCCAGCAGTAGATGGGACAGTCTTAATGAAAAACTGTTTTTT. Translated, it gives CASSRWDSLNEKLFF.

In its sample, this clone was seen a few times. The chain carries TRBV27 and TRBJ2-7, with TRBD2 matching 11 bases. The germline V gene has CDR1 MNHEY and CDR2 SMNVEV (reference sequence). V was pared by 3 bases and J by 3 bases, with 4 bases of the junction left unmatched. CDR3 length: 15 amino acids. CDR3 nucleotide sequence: TGTGCCAGCAGTTTTTTCGGGACTAGCGGCTACGAGCAGTACTTC. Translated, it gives CASSFFGTSGYEQYF.

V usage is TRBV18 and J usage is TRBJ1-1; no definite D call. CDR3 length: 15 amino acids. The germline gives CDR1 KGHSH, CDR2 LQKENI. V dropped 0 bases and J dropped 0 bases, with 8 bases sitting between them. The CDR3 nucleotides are TGTGCCAGCTCACCACCGAAACAGATGAACACTGAAGCTTTCTTT. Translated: CASSPPKQMNTEAFF.

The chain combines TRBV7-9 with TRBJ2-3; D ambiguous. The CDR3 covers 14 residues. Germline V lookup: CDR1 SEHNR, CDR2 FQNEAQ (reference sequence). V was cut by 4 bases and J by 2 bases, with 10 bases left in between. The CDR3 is CASSSHDFTDTQYF. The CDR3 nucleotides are TGTGCCAGCAGCTCGCACGACTTCACAGATACGCAGTATTTT.

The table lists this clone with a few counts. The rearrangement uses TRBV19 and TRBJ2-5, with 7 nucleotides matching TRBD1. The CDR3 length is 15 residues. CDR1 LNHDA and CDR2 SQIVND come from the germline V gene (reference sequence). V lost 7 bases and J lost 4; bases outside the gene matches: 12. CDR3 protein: CASTSGRAGGETQYF. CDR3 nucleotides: TGTGCCAGTACCTCCGGAAGGGCAGGGGGAGAGACCCAGTACTTC.

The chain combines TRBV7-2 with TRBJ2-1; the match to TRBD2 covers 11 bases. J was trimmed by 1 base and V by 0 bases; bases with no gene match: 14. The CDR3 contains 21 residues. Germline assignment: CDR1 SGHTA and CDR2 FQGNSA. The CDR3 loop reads CASSLAGGGLAGLLSYNEQFF. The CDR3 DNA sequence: TGTGCCAGCAGCTTAGCCGGCGGCGGACTAGCGGGCCTCCTTTCCTACAATGAGCAGTTCTTC.

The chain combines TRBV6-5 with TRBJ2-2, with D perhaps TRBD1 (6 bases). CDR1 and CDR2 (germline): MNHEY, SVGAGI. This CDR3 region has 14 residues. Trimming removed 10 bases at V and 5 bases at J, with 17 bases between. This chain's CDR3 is CATKTDSFTGELFF. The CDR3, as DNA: TGTGCCACCAAGACGGACAGTTTTACCGGGGAGCTGTTTTTT.